These T cell receptor beta chains were read from a single sample in a study of T cells in Graves' hyperthyroidism and ophthalmopathy. TCRdb re-called the multiplex PCR reads with MiXCR, one entry per CDR3 protein. Of roughly 660,000 distinct CDR3 sequences listed, 15% to 20% are singletons. Material for sequencing was blood. Receptors were obtained from a man aged 45-60 years with Graves' hyperthyroidism. The CDR3 runs from the conserved cysteine through the conserved F or W.

V gene,J gene,CDR3 protein
TRBV20-1,TRBJ1-6,CSARDRPFNSPLHF
TRBV27,TRBJ1-1,CASSLSQQGRKAFF
TRBV2,TRBJ2-3,CASSAGQSSTDTQYF
TRBV25-1,TRBJ2-5,CASSVHRGNQETQYF
TRBV6-5,TRBJ1-1,CASSYGIRGPSQSNTEAFF
TRBV2,TRBJ2-7,CASLRRSGVTYEQYF
TRBV28,TRBJ2-7,CASSPDRPSSYEQYF
TRBV5-1,TRBJ2-1,CASSLTGLAGGRDEQFF
TRBV2,TRBJ1-4,CASSEAQGGTNEKLFF
TRBV6-6,TRBJ1-1,CASSYSGTANTEAFF
TRBV6-5,TRBJ1-6,CASSYSFGQQSSYNSPLHF
TRBV20-1,TRBJ2-7,CSAKAGGAYEQYF
TRBV11-3,TRBJ2-1,CASSLGGTGNNEQFF
TRBV7-2,TRBJ1-6,CASSLPGTGRNSPLHF
TRBV27,TRBJ2-2,CASSFGQPFPNTGELFF
TRBV28,TRBJ1-2,CASILDRGGNYGYTF
TRBV20-1,TRBJ2-6,CSAREQTGLGRPGANVLTF
TRBV28,TRBJ2-7,CASSSHQPGNEQYF
TRBV7-9,TRBJ1-1,CASSTFSRLNTEAFF
TRBV11-2,TRBJ1-1,CASSSDIRAGLTEAFF
TRBV9,TRBJ2-3,CASSVGADTQYF
TRBV7-8,TRBJ2-1,CASSLVGLNYNEQFF
TRBV12-3/TRBV12-4,TRBJ1-1,CASSSINRDEVTEAFF
TRBV24-1,TRBJ1-2,CATSDPPGQGAFYGYTF
TRBV20-1,TRBJ1-5,CSARDDRGYQPQHF
TRBV19,TRBJ2-2,CASSIAADSGELFF
TRBV27,TRBJ2-1,CASSPGTSGNNEQFF
TRBV6-2/TRBV6-3,TRBJ1-4,CASSYSWRATNEKLFF
TRBV24-1,TRBJ2-2,CATRGTVPGELFF
TRBV5-4,TRBJ2-7,CASSYKRDLTYEQYF
TRBV6-1,TRBJ2-5,CASSESAGRKTQYF
TRBV12-3/TRBV12-4,TRBJ1-4,CASSSTGGGREKLFF
TRBV20-1,TRBJ2-5,CSAKALGYQETQYF
TRBV5-1,TRBJ1-5,CASSGYRVWAPQHF
TRBV27,TRBJ2-5,CASSFGVLAGGGETQYF
TRBV4-1,TRBJ2-7,CASSQDPSTYEQYF
TRBV28,TRBJ2-5,CASSFGLAGVRETQYF
TRBV19,TRBJ1-5,CASRSGTGGPIQPQHF
TRBV18,TRBJ1-2,CASSPTGSYGYTF
TRBV6-2/TRBV6-3,TRBJ2-4,CASTPGAAKNIQYF
TRBV4-2,TRBJ2-1,CARGTSGRFYNEQFF
TRBV7-2,TRBJ2-7,CASRGTGGAWSYEQYF
TRBV20-1,TRBJ2-7,CSARDASGPSYEQYF
TRBV5-1,TRBJ2-7,CASSLGLGQGFFYEQYF
TRBV7-9,TRBJ2-7,CASSRGGYYEQYF
TRBV27,TRBJ1-2,CASSFSGGAGLYSYTF
TRBV20-1,TRBJ2-7,CSARDQVRGFRYEQYF
TRBV20-1,TRBJ2-1,CSARRENEQFF
TRBV19,TRBJ1-5,CASTSRAETNQPQHF
TRBV15,TRBJ2-1,CATSSQPGQGPDSQFF
TRBV2,TRBJ2-7,CASRKDSHYEQYF
TRBV7-2,TRBJ2-7,CASSFQGVISYEQYF
TRBV28,TRBJ1-5,CASSINQPQHF
TRBV6-2/TRBV6-3,TRBJ1-1,CASSGTEHYTEAFF
TRBV11-2,TRBJ2-5,CASSLEMAGGWKTQYF
TRBV15,TRBJ2-7,CATSHDRTYEQYF
TRBV18,TRBJ2-2,CASSPPADANTGELFF
TRBV13,TRBJ2-2,CASSLYTPVMRWRENTGELFF
TRBV29-1,TRBJ1-2,CSVEGRDGNYGYTF
TRBV10-3,TRBJ2-2,CAISESKTSGDTGELFF